This T cell receptor (beta chain) was profiled in a study of follicular helper T cells after annual influenza vaccination. Across the whole study: Blood was drawn on days 0, 7 and 28 after vaccination. Across the 2013-2014, 2014-2015 and 2015-2016 vaccination seasons, some subjects were resampled. Study-wide findings and caveats: Productive TCRB sequences came from only about 10-23% of cells.

Clones were read by immunoSEQ multiplex PCR, and TCRdb kept only the in-frame ones, dropping some. This sample has 2,000 to 2,500 clones, with 65% to 75% found just once. The CDR3 has 15 amino acids. CDR1 is LNHDA and CDR2 is SQIVND in the germline V gene (reference sequence). Between the trimmed V and J ends, which lost 6 bases and 4 bases, there was a span of 18 bases. Concerning this clone itself: Its antigen is unidentified.

Time point indicated: 2015-2016 season, pre-vaccination. The sequenced sample was CXCR5+ CD38+ circulating T follicular helper cells from blood, obtained on the day of influenza vaccination. Stated subset: circulating Tfh, non-naive CD4+CXCR5+PD-1+ (ICOS+CD38+ or ICOS-CD38-). The rearrangement joins TRBV19 to TRBJ1-1; perhaps TRBD1 as D (5 bases). The sequence derives from an adult who received the influenza vaccine. Here the CDR3 DNA reads TGTGCCAGTAGCCAAACCCGACTGGGGGGCACTGAAGCTTTCTTT. Its translation: CASSQTRLGGTEAFF.